This T cell receptor (beta chain) was documented in a study of blood T cell repertoires in COVID-19 (dated by TCRdb to the early 2020s). Study-wide context: The collaborator samples originated in the United States, Italy and Spain and spanned the acute and convalescent phases of COVID-19. The repertoires were made available in a free public database intended to serve as a resource for research on the immune response to SARS-CoV-2. The sample metadata nearly always contained a de-identified subject ID, COVID-19 status, age in years and sex. The material from the prospective study consisted of cDNA or gDNA derived from T cells, B-cell-depleted T cells, or PBMCs. The dataset comprised deeply sampled blood TCRbeta repertoires from subjects exposed to, actively infected with, or recovered from COVID-19. The samples were drawn from the first 160 participants of the ongoing ImmuneRACE study and from over a thousand subjects provided by 6 global collaborators. Where available, HLA class I and class II types were obtained from metadata supplied by the sample provider rather than from assay-based typing. Study-wide conclusions, independent of this receptor: The quantity of clinical and demographic metadata differed by source and by participant and was supplied without curation.

The immunoSEQ Assay, a bias-controlled multiplex PCR, was used to amplify TCRbeta CDR3 regions from genomic DNA. Turning to the authors' computational methods: The number of nucleated cells in each sample was estimated from the amplification of reference gene primers within the assay. Sequence reads were collapsed and filtered to measure the absolute abundance of every unique TCRbeta CDR3 rearrangement. For each sample, productive Simpson clonality was calculated by taking the square root of Simpson's diversity index across productive rearrangements. In TCRdb, the immuneACCESS table is reduced to in-frame sequences with V and J assigned. These tables do not hold every clone; where another copy was compared, an unresolved V gene accounts for under half, and the others remain unexplained. V and J calls and clone size are as listed in that table; D and trimming were resolved from the DNA. The sample table lists about 180,000 clones, around 85% of them with a count of one. The ten top clones hold roughly 11% of the sample.

The collaborating institutions used their own protocols to collect whole blood in K2EDTA tubes. For TCRbeta analysis, collaborators shipped samples in one of three forms: frozen whole blood, isolated PBMCs, or DNA extracted from either of those sample types. The CDR3 goes from the cysteine to the phenylalanine over 16 residues. The retained sequence is limited to the CDR3, 48 bases, with the frame set at the first base. V loses 0 bases of germline sequence and J loses 0 bases, and the interval between the two ends is 6 bases. From a lookup of the germline V gene, CDR1 and CDR2 are LGHNA and YSLEER. As regards this clone: Its target antigen remains unknown. Base qualities were left out, and no much larger clone turns up one base away.

Sequenced material: peripheral blood. This chain joins TRBV4-3 to TRBJ2-6, with TRBD2 as a weak D call on 6 bases. The clonotype comes from a human donor with active or convalescent COVID-19. The donor label of this sample is uncertain. This receptor has the CDR3 CASSQEGGSGANVLTF. At the DNA level, the sequence is TGCGCCAGCAGCCAAGAGGGGGGCTCTGGGGCCAACGTCCTGACTTTC.